These 6 T cell receptor beta chains came from one sample sequenced in a study of regulatory T cells in long-lasting Graves disease. To make TCR beta libraries, researchers used iRepertoire HTBI primers and Arm-PCR of CDR3 regions. Each CDR3 protein gets one entry after TCRdb re-called the multiplex PCR reads with MiXCR. Here the sample spans 250,000 to 300,000 distinct CDR3 sequences, around 20% being singletons. Indicated time point: persistent/refractory GD, antithyroid drugs over 5 years with positive TRAb. Scientists built the TCR library using RNA that was extracted from PBMCs. The source material was peripheral blood mononuclear cells (PBMCs), sampled when the disease was refractory, from a patient treated with antithyroid drugs. The source of these receptors is a female donor with Graves disease.

This clonotype has only a few counts. V gene TRBV10-1 combines with J gene TRBJ2-2; 11 nucleotides line up with TRBD1. J gave up 5 bases and V 5 bases, and 4 bases lay outside the gene matches. The CDR3 spans 15 residues. The germline V gene encodes CDR1 WNHNN and CDR2 SYGVQD (reference sequence). Here the CDR3 reads CASSPGQGGTGELFF. The CDR3, as DNA: TGCGCCAGCAGTCCGGGACAGGGGGGAACCGGGGAGCTGTTTTTT.

The V gene is TRBV20-1, the J gene TRBJ2-5; no clear D. Germline V gene data show CDR1 as DFQATT and CDR2 as SNEGSKA (reference sequence). Trimming cost V 0 bases and J 5 bases, with 22 bases left between them. There are 17 residues in the CDR3. CDR3: CSARDPKRTVSRETQYF. CDR3 nucleotide sequence: TGCAGTGCTAGAGATCCAAAACGGACGGTCTCAAGGGAGACCCAGTACTTC.

V gene TRBV7-9 combines with J gene TRBJ1-1; no firm D call. This CDR3 has 13 amino acids. Looked up from germline, CDR1 is SEHNR and CDR2 is FQNEAQ (reference sequence). V shed 4 bases and J shed 2 bases, with 8 bases lying between them. CDR3 DNA: TGTGCCAGCAGCTCCCAGAAAAACACTGAAGCTTTCTTT. Residues: CASSSQKNTEAFF.

V gene TRBV15 combines with J gene TRBJ2-7, with D possibly matching TRBD1 (6 bases). V lost 5 bases, J lost 6 bases, and 20 bases lay in between. The germline V gene has CDR1 LNHNV and CDR2 YYDKDF (reference sequence). The CDR3 consists of 15 residues. The CDR3 DNA sequence: TGTGCCACCAGCTCACTACAGAACAGCAGGGGCGAGCAGTACTTC. Its protein is CATSSLQNSRGEQYF.

Comment on this clonotype: This may be a read error: a much more frequent sequence differs by one nucleotide. The gene calls are TRBV6-2 or TRBV6-3 and TRBJ2-1; D is ambiguous. Trimming took off 8 bases at V and 0 bases at J, with 2 bases between the two ends. This CDR3 is 11 amino acids long. CDR1 MNHEY and CDR2 SVGEGT come from the germline V gene. In DNA, the CDR3 is TGTGCCAGCCGCTCCTACAATGAGCAGTTCTTC. Translating it yields CASRSYNEQFF.

V usage is TRBV20-1 and J usage is TRBJ2-7; 9 bases match TRBD1. The V gene end was trimmed by 5 bases and the J gene end by 5 bases; junction bases not matched to a gene: 19. The germline gives CDR1 DFQATT, CDR2 SNEGSKA (reference sequence). This CDR3 comprises 17 residues. The CDR3 loop reads CSAYTRTLQGAFDEQYF. CDR3 sequence (DNA): TGCAGTGCTTATACCCGCACCCTACAGGGGGCTTTCGACGAGCAGTACTTC.